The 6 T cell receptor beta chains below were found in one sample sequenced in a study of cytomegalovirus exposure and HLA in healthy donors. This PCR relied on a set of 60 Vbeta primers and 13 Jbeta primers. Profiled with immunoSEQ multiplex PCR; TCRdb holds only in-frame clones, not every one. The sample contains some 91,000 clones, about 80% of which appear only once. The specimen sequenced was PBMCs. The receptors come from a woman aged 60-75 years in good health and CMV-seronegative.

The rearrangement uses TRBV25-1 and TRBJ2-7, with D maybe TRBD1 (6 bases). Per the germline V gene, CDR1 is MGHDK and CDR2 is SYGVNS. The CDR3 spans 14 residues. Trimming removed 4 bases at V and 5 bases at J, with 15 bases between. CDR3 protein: CASSALPRGHEQYF. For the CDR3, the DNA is TGTGCCAGCAGTGCACTCCCCAGGGGCCACGAGCAGTACTTC.

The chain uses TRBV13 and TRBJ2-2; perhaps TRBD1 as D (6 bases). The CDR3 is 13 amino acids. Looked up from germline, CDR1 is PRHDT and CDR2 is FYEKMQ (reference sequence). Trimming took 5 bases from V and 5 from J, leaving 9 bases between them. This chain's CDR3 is CASSVGQTGELFF. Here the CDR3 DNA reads TGTGCCAGCAGCGTCGGACAGACCGGGGAGCTGTTTTTT.

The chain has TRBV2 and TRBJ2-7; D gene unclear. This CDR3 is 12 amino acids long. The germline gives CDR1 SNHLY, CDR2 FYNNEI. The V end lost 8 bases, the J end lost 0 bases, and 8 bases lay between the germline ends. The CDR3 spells CASGQRSYEQYF. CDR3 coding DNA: TGTGCCAGCGGCCAGCGCTCCTACGAGCAGTACTTC.

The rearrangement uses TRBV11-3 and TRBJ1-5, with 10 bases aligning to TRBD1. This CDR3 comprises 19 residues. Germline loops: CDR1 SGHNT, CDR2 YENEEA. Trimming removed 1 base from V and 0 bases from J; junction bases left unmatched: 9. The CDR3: CASSLVAGTGEPSNQPQHF. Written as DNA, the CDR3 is TGTGCCAGCAGCTTAGTCGCCGGGACAGGGGAACCTAGCAATCAGCCCCAGCATTTT.

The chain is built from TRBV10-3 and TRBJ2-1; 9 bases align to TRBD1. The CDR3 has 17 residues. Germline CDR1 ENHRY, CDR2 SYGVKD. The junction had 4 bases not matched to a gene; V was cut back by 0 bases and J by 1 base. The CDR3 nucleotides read TGTGCCATCAGTGAGTCGATAGGGACAGGGTCCTACAATGAGCAGTTCTTC. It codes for CAISESIGTGSYNEQFF.

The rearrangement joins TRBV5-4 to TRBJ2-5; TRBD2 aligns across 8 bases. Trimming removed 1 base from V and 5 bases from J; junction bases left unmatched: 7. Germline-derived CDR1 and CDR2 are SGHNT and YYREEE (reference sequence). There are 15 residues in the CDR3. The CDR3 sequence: CASSLPGGAAETQYF. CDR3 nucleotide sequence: TGTGCCAGCAGCTTGCCCGGGGGGGCCGCGGAGACCCAGTACTTC.